The clone carrying this TCR beta chain was seen a few times. Seattle participants joined during active infection and were tracked over time. The sample originates from a study of blood T cell repertoires in COVID-19. Study-level information: Acute-phase and convalescent COVID-19 samples originated in the United States, Italy and Spain. PBMCs, B-cell-depleted T cells, or T cells provided the cDNA or gDNA that made up the material.

Trimming removed 3 bases from V and 2 bases from J; junction bases left unmatched: 3. Germline V lookup: CDR1 KGHSH, CDR2 LQKENI. The CDR3 totals 15 residues. The authors' processing: Amplifying reference gene primers gave estimates of nucleated cell counts. TCRdb keeps only in-frame clones here, not all; method: immunoSEQ multiplex PCR. The DNA gave D and trimming, while V, J and clone size come from that table. Here the sample spans a few hundred thousand clones, approximately 90% being singletons. The sequenced sample was peripheral blood. The chain couples TRBV18 to TRBJ1-2, with 10 positions matching TRBD1. This receptor was taken from a woman aged 25 to 45 with COVID-19, enrolled during active disease. CDR3 bases: TGTGCCAGCTCACCGACAGGGGGCAAGAACTATGGCTACACCTTC. As protein: CASSPTGGKNYGYTF. Based on the CDR3 plus reference TRBV18 and TRBJ1-2, the full variable domain is NAGVMQNPRHLVRRRGQEARLRCSPMKGHSHVYWYRQLPEEGLKFMVYLQKENIIDESGMPKERFSAEFPKEGPSILRIQQVVRGDSAAYFCASSPTGGKNYGYTFGSGTRLTVV.